Presented here are 19 T cell receptor beta chains from one specimen sequenced in a study of cytomegalovirus exposure and HLA in healthy donors (dated by TCRdb to about 2017). Library preparation employed the immunoSEQ multiplex PCR assay. A mixture of 60 forward primers for TCR Vbeta segments and 13 reverse primers for TCR Jbeta segments was used in the multiplex PCR. TCRdb obtained this table from immuneACCESS and retained in-frame rearrangements with V and J assigned. These tables miss some clones; where compared with another copy, unresolved V genes account for less than half of the shortfall, and the remainder is unexplained. Recorded for this sample are tens of thousands of clones; 78% of them occurred a single time. Approximately 9.9% of the sample is held by the ten biggest clonotypes. Source material: PBMCs. These TCRs come from a man aged 35 to 55 in good health and CMV-seronegative.

This clone was detected a few times. V usage is TRBV9 and J usage is TRBJ2-5; TRBD2 matches at 10 bases. In germline, CDR1 is SGDLS, CDR2 YYNGEE. The CDR3 is made up of 14 amino acids. Trimming cost V 2 bases and J 4 bases; bases outside gene matches: 2. The CDR3 reads CASSVTSGTETQYF. The CDR3 coding sequence is TGTGCCAGCAGCGTTACTAGCGGGACAGAGACCCAGTACTTC.

V is TRBV28 and J is TRBJ2-5; possible D gene TRBD2, 5 bases. Trimming took 5 bases from V and 5 from J, leaving 12 bases between them. Germline V gene sequence: CDR1 MDHEN, CDR2 SYDVKM. CDR3 length: 13 residues. CDR3 nucleotide sequence: TGTGCCAGCAGTAGGGCGGGTGGGGAGACCCAGTACTTC. Amino acids: CASSRAGGETQYF.

This clone was detected once. The V gene is TRBV4-2, the J gene TRBJ2-1, with D possibly being TRBD1 (7 bases). In germline, CDR1 is LGHNA, CDR2 YNFKEQ. The ends were cut back, 0 bases at V and 10 bases at J, with 16 bases in the middle. The CDR3 runs 15 residues. CDR3 coding DNA: TGTGCCAGCAGCCAAGAGGAGGGGGCGCGCCCCGAGCAGTTCTTC. Protein sequence: CASSQEEGARPEQFF.

The chain joins TRBV7-3 to TRBJ2-3; 7 bases map to TRBD1. The length of the CDR3 is 18 residues. The germline V gene encodes CDR1 SGHTA and CDR2 FQGTGA. Trimming at V came to 4 bases and at J to 2 bases, leaving 15 bases not matched to a gene. CDR3 in amino acids: CASSSTQGPAFPTDTQYF. The DNA for the CDR3 is TGTGCCAGCAGCTCTACACAGGGGCCCGCTTTCCCCACAGATACGCAGTATTTT.

V usage is TRBV10-2 and J usage is TRBJ2-3; TRBD2 matches at 9 bases. The J segment lost 4 bases and the V segment lost 5 bases, leaving 10 bases of the junction unmatched. This CDR3 spans 16 amino acids. CDR1 and CDR2 (germline): WSHSY, SAAADI. CDR3 amino acids: CASSPLAGVGPDTQYF. The CDR3 coding sequence is TGCGCCAGCAGTCCCTTAGCGGGAGTGGGACCAGATACGCAGTATTTT.

The gene calls are TRBV5-1 and TRBJ1-2; tentative D call: TRBD1 (5 bases). CDR1 and CDR2 from the germline V gene are SGHRS and YFSETQ. V lost 1 base and J 8 bases, leaving 15 bases between the germline ends. The CDR3 totals 14 residues. Here the CDR3 DNA reads TGCGCCAGCAGCTTGTATTCGGGGGTAGGAGGCTACACCTTC. Translating gives CASSLYSGVGGYTF.

Remarks on this clone: An end of the junction does not agree with germline; a read error may underlie this. The CDR3 nucleotides read TGTGCCAGCAGTAACTCAATATTCGGTAGCTCCTACGAGCAGTACTTC. This codes for CASSNSIFGSSYEQYF. The J gene is TRBJ2-7, the V gene TRBV6-5; D gene ambiguous. The CDR3 sequence is 16 residues long. The V gene's germline CDR1 is MNHEY and CDR2 SVGAGI.

V gene TRBV27 combines with J gene TRBJ1-2; 12 bases match TRBD1. Per germline, CDR1 MNHEY and CDR2 SMNVEV (reference sequence). V was clipped by 3 bases and J by 7 bases; unmatched bases: 9. The CDR3 runs to 16 residues. The CDR3 nucleotides read TGTGCCAGCAGTTTGGGACAGGGGGCCCGGCTGGCTGGCTACACCTTC. Translated, it gives CASSLGQGARLAGYTF.

V usage is TRBV27 and J usage is TRBJ2-1; 10 bases match TRBD2. The ends lost 3 bases at V and 8 bases at J; junction bases unmatched: 7. The CDR3 covers 15 residues. The germline CDR1 and CDR2 sequences are MNHEY and SMNVEV (reference sequence). This chain's CDR3 is CASSLSLAGVHEQFF. In DNA form, the CDR3 reads TGTGCCAGCAGTTTGTCGCTAGCGGGAGTCCATGAGCAGTTCTTC.

The chain joins TRBV2 to TRBJ2-5, with TRBD2 matching 8 bases. Matching the DNA end better, TRBJ2-7 makes the J call doubtful. Germline CDR1 is SNHLY and CDR2 is FYNNEI. This CDR3 is 16 amino acids long. CDR3 in amino acids: CASSPNFGLAGDEQYF. CDR3 DNA sequence: TGTGCCAGCAGTCCTAATTTCGGACTAGCCGGGGACGAGCAGTACTTC.

The V gene is TRBV13, the J gene TRBJ2-1; TRBD2 matches at 7 bases. The CDR3 loop spans 12 amino acids. With V trimmed by 4 bases and J by 10 bases, 4 bases remained unmatched. The germline gives CDR1 PRHDT, CDR2 FYEKMQ (reference sequence). The CDR3 DNA follows: TGTGCCAGCAGCTCCGGGGGGACGGAGCAGTTCTTC. It specifies CASSSGGTEQFF.

DNA of the CDR3: TGTGCCAGCAGCTCGATTCTCCCCAGCACCTTC. Its protein product is CASSSILPSTF. This sequence joins TRBV7-9 and TRBJ1-2; D not certain. Germline V CDR1 and CDR2: SEHNR, FQNEAQ (reference sequence). There are 11 residues in the CDR3. Trimming took 4 bases from V and 13 from J, leaving 13 bases between them. Complete variable domain (other parts from reference TRBV7-9 and TRBJ1-2): DTGVSQNPRHKITKRGQNVTFRCDPISEHNRLYWYRQTLGQGPEFLTYFQNEAQLEKSRLLSDRFSAERPKGSFSTLEIQRTEQGDSAMYLCASSSILPSTFGSGTRLTVV.

This clone has just one count. The chain combines TRBV10-3 with TRBJ2-7; maybe TRBD2 (6 bases). CDR3 length: 15 amino acids. Looked up from germline, CDR1 is ENHRY and CDR2 is SYGVKD. The V and J ends lost 0 bases and 4 bases respectively, with 13 bases between them. CDR3 bases: TGTGCCATCAGTGAGTCGGGAGGTATCGAATACGAGCAGTACTTC. Translated, it gives CAISESGGIEYEQYF.

The rearrangement links TRBV19 to TRBJ2-1, with 9 bases identical to TRBD2. CDR1 LNHDA and CDR2 SQIVND come from the germline V gene (reference sequence). The CDR3 runs to 15 residues. V shed 7 bases, J shed 7 bases, and the junction held 11 bases outside the gene matches. Here the CDR3 DNA reads TGTGCCAGTACGATAGCGGGAGCTACGGAGAATGAGCAGTTCTTC. Translating gives CASTIAGATENEQFF.

J is TRBJ2-5 and V is TRBV9; 9 nucleotides agree with TRBD1. Germline loops: CDR1 SGDLS, CDR2 YYNGEE. Losses at the gene ends were 3 bases for V and 5 bases for J; bases not matched to a gene: 8. There are 15 residues in the CDR3. The CDR3 coding sequence is TGTGCCAGCAGCGGGACAGGGGTAGTTCGGGAGACCCAGTACTTC. This gives the protein CASSGTGVVRETQYF.

About this clone itself: Since a much larger clone is just one base distant, this may be a read error. The V call is TRBV29-1, the J call TRBJ2-7; TRBD2 aligns across 12 bases. This CDR3 spans 18 amino acids. J lost 7 bases, V lost 6 bases, and 22 bases had no gene match. Germline V lookup: CDR1 SQVTM, CDR2 ANQGSEA. CDR3 sequence (DNA): TGCAGCGTCCGTGGACTAGCGGGGACTAGGAGCTCCTACAATGAGCAGTACTTC. This encodes CSVRGLAGTRSSYNEQYF.

This chain connects TRBV27 to TRBJ1-1; tentatively, D is TRBD1 (5 bases). Germline V gene lookup returns CDR1 MNHEY and CDR2 SMNVEV (reference sequence). There are 15 residues in the CDR3. V lost 10 bases, J lost 2 bases, and 20 bases lay in between. The CDR3 region has the DNA TGTGCCACCCTACCCAGGACATACACCAACACTGAAGCTTTCTTT. The encoded protein is CATLPRTYTNTEAFF.

V usage is TRBV2 and J usage is TRBJ1-1, with a weak D call TRBD1 (5 bases). In germline, CDR1 is SNHLY, CDR2 FYNNEI. The CDR3 extends over 14 amino acids. V lost 7 bases, J lost 1 base, and 13 bases lay in between. The CDR3 protein is CASTEGTRNTEAFF. The CDR3 DNA sequence: TGTGCCAGCACGGAGGGGACTCGGAACACTGAAGCTTTCTTT.

The CDR3, as DNA: TGTGCCAGCAGCGTAGAATGGGCGGGAGGGACAGATACGCAGTATTTT. It yields the protein CASSVEWAGGTDTQYF. This chain joins TRBV9 and TRBJ2-3; TRBD2 matches 9 bases. The CDR3 is made up of 16 amino acids. Germline loops: CDR1 SGDLS, CDR2 YYNGEE. Unmatched junction bases numbered 5, after V lost 0 bases and J lost 3 bases. The entire variable domain, with the rest obtained from reference TRBV9 and TRBJ2-3, is as follows: DSGVTQTPKHLITATGQRVTLRCSPRSGDLSVYWYQQSLDQGLQFLIQYYNGEERAKGNILERFSAQQFPDLHSELNLSSLELGDSALYFCASSVEWAGGTDTQYFGPGTRLTVL.